These 14 T cell receptor beta chains share one sample of origin, sequenced in a study of response to subunit inactivated influenza vaccine. MiXCR, run by TCRdb on the RT-PCR reads, gives a single entry per CDR3 protein. The sample records roughly 630,000 distinct CDR3 sequences, about 14% being singletons. This specimen consisted of PBMCs from blood, obtained 14 to 15 days before vaccination. These receptors were taken from a man aged 50-59 years who received an inactivated influenza vaccine.

This clonotype was recorded a few times. J is TRBJ2-7 and V is TRBV7-2; 11 nucleotides align to TRBD2. CDR3 size: 16 residues. The germline CDR1 and CDR2 sequences are SGHTA and FQGNSA. V was clipped by 5 bases and J by 0 bases; unmatched bases: 6. The CDR3 nucleotides read TGTGCCAGCAGCCTCGGGACTAGCGGAAACTCCTACGAGCAGTACTTC. The encoded protein is CASSLGTSGNSYEQYF. The full variable domain, with the rest looked up from reference TRBV7-2 and TRBJ2-7, is GAGVSQSPSNKVTEKGKDVELRCDPISGHTALYWYRQSLGQGLEFLIYFQGNSAPDKSGLPSDRFSAERTGGSVSTLTIQRTQQEDSAVYLCASSLGTSGNSYEQYFGPGTRLTVT.

This clonotype has more than one count but fewer than ten. The rearrangement uses TRBV12-3 or TRBV12-4 and TRBJ1-5; unclear D gene. The length of the CDR3 is 12 residues. Trimming stripped 6 bases from V and 9 bases from J, with 12 bases between. CDR3 nucleotide sequence: TGTGCCAGCAGCCGTGAACCGTCGCCCCAGCATTTT. Translating it yields CASSREPSPQHF.

This clonotype showed up many times. The rearrangement links TRBV7-8 to TRBJ1-5; D not resolved. V was shortened by 1 base and J by 0 bases, with 7 bases between the two germline ends. The CDR3 has 15 amino acids. From germline, CDR1 is SGHVS and CDR2 FQNEAQ. CDR3 sequence (DNA): TGTGCCAGCAGCTTAGGGTCAGGTAGCAATCAGCCCCAGCATTTT. It is translated as CASSLGSGSNQPQHF.

The chain has TRBV2 and TRBJ2-3; weak D call: TRBD2 (6 bases). Germline V gene lookup returns CDR1 SNHLY and CDR2 FYNNEI. The V end was cut by 7 bases, the J end by 0 bases, with 17 bases between. CDR3 length: 16 amino acids. The CDR3 DNA follows: TGTGCCAGCACCTTAACGGGGGTTATCAGCACAGATACGCAGTATTTT. This encodes CASTLTGVISTDTQYF.

The chain employs TRBV28 and TRBJ2-2; D might be TRBD2 (5 bases). The CDR3 spans 17 residues. Trimming removed 5 bases at V and 0 bases at J, with 16 bases between. Germline V gives CDR1 MDHEN, CDR2 SYDVKM. The CDR3 nucleotides are TGTGCCAGCAGTCCCTTGGACTCGACCTCGAACACCGGGGAGCTGTTTTTT. It specifies CASSPLDSTSNTGELFF.

V gene TRBV5-1 combines with J gene TRBJ1-6, with no clear D. Trimming removed 3 bases at V and 7 bases at J, with 11 bases between. Germline V gene lookup returns CDR1 SGHRS and CDR2 YFSETQ. This CDR3 region has 14 residues. The CDR3 region is CASSSAGMNSPLHF. The DNA for the CDR3 is TGCGCCAGCAGCTCGGCGGGTATGAATTCACCCCTCCACTTT.

The chain is built from TRBV7-2 and TRBJ2-3; D remains unclear. V lost 1 base and J lost 6, with 14 bases in between. The CDR3 covers 15 residues. Germline V gene lookup returns CDR1 SGHTA and CDR2 FQGNSA. This CDR3 reads CASSLDQIRWDTQYF. The CDR3 coding sequence is TGTGCCAGCAGCTTAGATCAGATCCGTTGGGATACGCAGTATTTT.

The chain employs TRBV5-1 and TRBJ2-2, with 8 bases fitting TRBD1. The length of the CDR3 is 16 residues. CDR1 is SGHRS and CDR2 is YFSETQ in the germline V gene. V lost 4 bases to trimming and J lost 1 base; unmatched junction nucleotides: 6. Here the CDR3 reads CASSEFGQGNTGELFF. CDR3 coding DNA: TGCGCCAGCAGCGAATTTGGACAGGGGAACACCGGGGAGCTGTTTTTT. Based on the CDR3 plus reference TRBV5-1 and TRBJ2-2, the full variable domain is KAGVTQTPRYLIKTRGQQVTLSCSPISGHRSVSWYQQTPGQGLQFLFEYFSETQRNKGNFPGRFSGRQFSNSRSEMNVSTLELGDSALYLCASSEFGQGNTGELFFGEGSRLTVL.

This chain connects TRBV6-5 to TRBJ1-6; no clear D gene. This CDR3 comprises 13 residues. The V end lost 2 bases, the J end lost 5 bases, and 4 bases lay between the germline ends. Germline V gene data show CDR1 as MNHEY and CDR2 as SVGAGI. CDR3 coding DNA: TGTGCCAGCAGTTACAGTAATAATTCACCCCTCCACTTT. Its translation is CASSYSNNSPLHF.

This clonotype showed up many times. The chain recombines TRBV20-1 with TRBJ1-5, with D maybe TRBD1 (5 bases). The germline V and J ends were trimmed by 2 bases and 2 bases, with 10 bases remaining between them. Per the germline V gene, CDR1 is DFQATT and CDR2 is SNEGSKA (reference sequence). The CDR3 spans 14 residues. The CDR3 DNA sequence: TGCAGTGCTAGAAAAGGGGTCGGCAATCAGCCCCAGCATTTT. Translating gives CSARKGVGNQPQHF.

This clonotype was found a few times. The chain is built from TRBV20-1 and TRBJ2-7; 10 bases fit TRBD2. With V trimmed by 3 bases and J by 5 bases, 10 bases remained unmatched. CDR3 length: 15 residues. The germline gives CDR1 DFQATT, CDR2 SNEGSKA (reference sequence). For the CDR3, the DNA is TGCAGTGCTAGGGTCCCGGGACTAGCGTTCAACGAGCAGTACTTC. The encoded protein is CSARVPGLAFNEQYF.

This clonotype was detected only a few times. The V gene is TRBV11-2, the J gene TRBJ2-1; TRBD2 matches 11 bases. Germline V gene sequence: CDR1 SGHAT, CDR2 FQNNGV. The CDR3 runs 18 residues. V trimming: 1 base; J trimming: 3 bases; junction bases outside the gene matches: 8. In DNA, the CDR3 is TGTGCCAGCAGCTTAGGAATGGGACTAGCGGAGATCTACAATGAGCAGTTCTTC. Translating gives CASSLGMGLAEIYNEQFF. The whole variable domain, remainder taken from reference TRBV11-2 and TRBJ2-1, is EAGVAQSPRYKIIEKRQSVAFWCNPISGHATLYWYQQILGQGPKLLIQFQNNGVVDDSQLPKDRFSAERLKGVDSTLKIQPAKLEDSAVYLCASSLGMGLAEIYNEQFFGPGTRLTVL.

This clonotype occurred a few times. This chain links TRBV4-1 with TRBJ2-7; D could derive from TRBD1 or TRBD2 (5 bases each). The CDR3 runs to 15 residues. The ends were cut back, 1 base at V and 2 bases at J, with 12 bases in the middle. CDR1 and CDR2 (germline): MGHRA, YSYEKL. As DNA, the CDR3 is TGCGCCAGCAGCCAAGGGGGAGACAGTCCCTACGAGCAGTACTTC. Encoded protein: CASSQGGDSPYEQYF.

The chain links TRBV7-9 to TRBJ2-4; 9 bases fit TRBD1. CDR3 length: 17 amino acids. The V segment lost 5 bases and the J segment 3 bases; nucleotides outside the gene matches: 11. Germline-derived CDR1 and CDR2 are SEHNR and FQNEAQ (reference sequence). The CDR3 sequence is CASSPVSGQGVKNIQYF. The DNA for the CDR3 is TGTGCCAGCAGCCCCGTGTCGGGACAGGGCGTCAAAAACATTCAGTACTTC.